In its sample, the clone carrying this TCR beta chain was seen a few times. Preparation of the TCRbeta library was carried out with unique molecular identifiers. TCRdb recomputed calls from the PCR reads with MiXCR, one row per CDR3 protein. The sample consists of roughly 100,000 distinct CDR3 sequences, more than 7% of them appearing once. These data are taken from a study of T-cell reconstitution after alpha-beta-depleted transplantation in children. Trimming took 5 bases from V and 1 from J; bases not matched to a gene: 11. This CDR3 contains 16 residues. Germline CDR1 and CDR2: MDHEN and SYDVKM. The clonotype originates from a human donor who donated a stem cell graft to a child with congenital amegakaryocytic thrombocytopenia. The specimen comprised PBMCs from the stem cell graft donor, sampled from the stem cell graft. The chain uses TRBV28 and TRBJ2-7; 7 nucleotides align to TRBD2. The CDR3 bases are TGTGCCAGCAGTCCTTTTTACGGGAGGTCATCCTACGAGCAGTACTTC. It translates to CASSPFYGRSSYEQYF.